These T cell receptor beta chains were read from a single sample in a study of T-cell memory formation after mild COVID-19. One entry per CDR3 protein results from TCRdb running MiXCR on the 5' RACE reads. The sample includes 130,000 to 150,000 distinct CDR3 sequences, less than 20% of them seen just once. The sequencing sample was made of PBMCs or a T cell subset sorted from them (not recorded which). The receptors originated from an adult woman who had mild COVID-19 (a few samples of this study predate the infection). Cell type and time point are not known. Both conserved end residues are part of each CDR3. The D gene is left open where the match is weak. For some rows the clone size is stated as once, few or many, or as a class when expanded; others skip it.

v_gene: TRBV21-1; len: 11; abundance: few; j_gene: TRBJ2-2; d_gene: -; CDR3aa: CANQGHGELFF; CDR3nt: TGTGCCAACCAGGGTCACGGGGAGCTGTTTTTT
v_gene: TRBV4-1; len: 15; abundance: few; j_gene: TRBJ2-7; d_gene: -; CDR3aa: CASRDRAGNLYEQYF; CDR3nt: TGCGCCAGCAGAGACCGTGCGGGGAATCTCTACGAGCAGTACTTC
v_gene: TRBV5-6; len: 13; abundance: few; j_gene: TRBJ1-2; d_gene: -; CDR3aa: CASSLDRVYGYTF; CDR3nt: TGTGCCAGCAGCTTGGACAGGGTCTATGGCTACACCTTC
v_gene: TRBV12-3/TRBV12-4; len: 14; abundance: -; j_gene: TRBJ1-6; d_gene: TRBD1; CDR3aa: CASSLSRGSVPLHF; CDR3nt: TGTGCCAGCAGTTTGTCCAGGGGGTCAGTGCCCCTCCACTTT
v_gene: TRBV4-1; len: 16; abundance: -; j_gene: TRBJ1-2; d_gene: TRBD1; CDR3aa: CASSQEGDRGLGGYTF; CDR3nt: TGCGCCAGCAGCCAAGAAGGGGACAGGGGGCTAGGCGGCTACACCTTC
v_gene: TRBV7-9; len: 13; abundance: many; j_gene: TRBJ2-5; d_gene: -; CDR3aa: CASSFDSQETQYF; CDR3nt: TGTGCCAGCAGCTTCGACAGCCAAGAGACCCAGTACTTC
v_gene: TRBV19; len: 14; abundance: -; j_gene: TRBJ1-1; d_gene: TRBD1; CDR3aa: CASRTGGSNTEAFF; CDR3nt: TGTGCCAGTAGGACAGGGGGGTCGAACACTGAAGCTTTCTTT
v_gene: TRBV7-8; len: 16; abundance: -; j_gene: TRBJ2-3; d_gene: TRBD2; CDR3aa: CASSSQTSGKGDTQYF; CDR3nt: TGTGCCAGCAGCTCCCAGACTAGCGGGAAGGGGGATACGCAGTATTTT
v_gene: TRBV12-3/TRBV12-4; len: 13; abundance: -; j_gene: TRBJ1-2; d_gene: -; CDR3aa: CASSLRQRGGYTF; CDR3nt: TGTGCCAGCAGTTTACGACAGAGGGGTGGCTACACCTTC
v_gene: TRBV3-1; len: 16; abundance: -; j_gene: TRBJ1-2; d_gene: -; CDR3aa: CASSQDHTGKRGGYTF; CDR3nt: TGTGCCAGCAGCCAAGATCACACCGGGAAACGAGGTGGCTACACCTTC
v_gene: TRBV7-9; len: 14; abundance: -; j_gene: TRBJ1-5; d_gene: TRBD1; CDR3aa: CASSPGQGMEPQHF; CDR3nt: TGTGCCAGCAGCCCGGGACAGGGAATGGAGCCCCAGCATTTT
v_gene: TRBV3-1; len: 12; abundance: -; j_gene: TRBJ2-7; d_gene: -; CDR3aa: CASSHGVSEQYF; CDR3nt: TGTGCCAGCAGCCACGGGGTAAGCGAGCAGTACTTC
v_gene: TRBV5-1; len: 13; abundance: -; j_gene: TRBJ2-7; d_gene: -; CDR3aa: CASSWAGTYEQYF; CDR3nt: TGCGCCAGCAGCTGGGCAGGAACCTACGAGCAGTACTTC
v_gene: TRBV20-1; len: 13; abundance: -; j_gene: TRBJ2-7; d_gene: TRBD1; CDR3aa: CSARQGPTYEQYF; CDR3nt: TGCAGTGCCCGACAGGGGCCGACCTACGAGCAGTACTTC
v_gene: TRBV29-1; len: 15; abundance: few; j_gene: TRBJ2-1; d_gene: TRBD1; CDR3aa: CSVDRAGQGANEQFF; CDR3nt: TGCAGCGTTGATAGAGCGGGTCAGGGGGCAAATGAGCAGTTCTTC
v_gene: TRBV12-3/TRBV12-4; len: 12; abundance: -; j_gene: TRBJ2-3; d_gene: -; CDR3aa: CASSFGPDTQYF; CDR3nt: TGTGCCAGCAGTTTCGGGCCAGATACGCAGTATTTT
v_gene: TRBV7-8; len: 15; abundance: -; j_gene: TRBJ1-5; d_gene: TRBD1; CDR3aa: CASSLRQGGNQPQHF; CDR3nt: TGTGCCAGCAGCTTAAGACAGGGGGGCAATCAGCCCCAGCATTTT
v_gene: TRBV4-1; len: 15; abundance: -; j_gene: TRBJ1-1; d_gene: -; CDR3aa: CASSQDRGGATEAFF; CDR3nt: TGCGCCAGCAGCCAAGATCGGGGCGGGGCCACTGAAGCTTTCTTT
v_gene: TRBV20-1; len: 16; abundance: -; j_gene: TRBJ2-3; d_gene: TRBD2; CDR3aa: CSVLAGDVFSTDTQYF; CDR3nt: TGCAGTGTTCTAGCGGGGGACGTCTTTAGCACAGATACGCAGTATTTT
v_gene: TRBV10-1; len: 16; abundance: -; j_gene: TRBJ2-7; d_gene: TRBD2; CDR3aa: CASGEGRSSGSSEQYF; CDR3nt: TGCGCCAGCGGGGAGGGGCGGTCCAGCGGGAGTTCCGAGCAGTACTTC
v_gene: TRBV7-2; len: 14; abundance: few; j_gene: TRBJ2-5; d_gene: -; CDR3aa: CASSLAGFGETQYF; CDR3nt: TGTGCCAGCAGCTTGGCGGGATTCGGAGAGACCCAGTACTTC
v_gene: TRBV10-3; len: 12; abundance: few; j_gene: TRBJ1-2; d_gene: -; CDR3aa: CAISESGYGYTF; CDR3nt: TGTGCCATCAGTGAGTCTGGCTATGGCTACACCTTC
v_gene: TRBV6-5; len: 15; abundance: -; j_gene: TRBJ1-6; d_gene: TRBD1; CDR3aa: CASSYSVQGGSPLHF; CDR3nt: TGTGCCAGCAGTTACTCGGTCCAGGGGGGTTCACCCCTCCACTTT
v_gene: TRBV4-2; len: 15; abundance: few; j_gene: TRBJ1-2; d_gene: TRBD1; CDR3aa: CASSSRTGEDYGYTF; CDR3nt: TGTGCCAGCAGCTCACGGACAGGGGAAGACTATGGCTACACCTTC